This TCR beta chain is from a study of T cells in tuberculosis. CDR3 length equals 16 residues. V gave up 9 bases and J gave up 6 bases; unmatched junction bases: 18. Each donor contributed about 110,000 T cells on average, unsorted. Profiled with immunoSEQ multiplex PCR; TCRdb holds only in-frame clones, not every one. In the table there are 25,000 to 35,000 clones, about 95% of which are singletons. V gene TRBV5-3 combines with J gene TRBJ2-7; TRBD1 matches at 10 bases. TRBV5-3 is an ORF, with its function uncertain. The sequencing input was PBMCs. The clonotype originates from a donor between 10 and 35 years old with latent tuberculosis or without tuberculosis infection. In nucleotides, the CDR3 is TGTGCCAAAGGGCAATATACACCGGGACAGGGGATCGAGCAGTACTTC. Amino acids: CAKGQYTPGQGIEQYF.